The clone carrying this T cell receptor (beta chain) was observed many times. What it binds is not known. The cDNA was generated by 5'RACE with 10-nucleotide random UMIs. TCRdb ran MiXCR on the 5' RACE reads and lists one entry per CDR3 protein. This sample has roughly 57,000 distinct CDR3 sequences; approximately 25% occur once, and the top ten carry around 4.5%. V lost 3 bases and J lost 0, with 3 bases in between. There are 13 residues in the CDR3. From germline, CDR1 is SGHRS and CDR2 YFSETQ. As for time point: technical triplicate 2. These data originate in a study of neurological immune-mediated disorders. Findings and limits, study-wide: The level of TCR clonal expansion was highest in patients with HTLV-1-associated myelopathy and lowest in multiple sclerosis, where it fell below the level seen in healthy controls.

The TCR was taken from a man between 60 and 70 years old with HTLV-1-associated myelopathy (HAM/TSP). The specimen was PBMCs. J is TRBJ2-2 and V is TRBV5-1, with D hard to call. This CDR3 reads CASSYPNTGELFF. CDR3 bases: TGCGCCAGCAGCTATCCGAACACCGGGGAGCTGTTTTTT.